This T cell receptor (beta chain) was found in a study of cytomegalovirus exposure and HLA in healthy donors. Study findings and constraints: It was in a later analysis that TCR association rates were seen to vary by HLA locus, highest for DRB1 and lowest for HLA-C. Later work associated roughly 17,000 TCR beta sequences with HLA alleles at 0.05 false discovery rate.

Concerning this clone: Its antigen is still unknown.

The V gene lost 0 bases and the J gene lost 1 base, with 12 bases spanning the gap. CDR3 length equals 16 residues. Germline V gives CDR1 SGHVS, CDR2 FQNEAQ. PCR used 60 Vbeta primers and 13 Jbeta primers. Method: immunoSEQ multiplex PCR; TCRdb's copy keeps in-frame clones and lacks some. Here the sample table reports about 39,000 clones. V and J are TRBV7-8 and TRBJ1-1, with a tentative D call TRBD1 (5 bases). The material sequenced was PBMCs. The clonotype comes from a male donor in good health and CMV-seronegative. The CDR3 region has the DNA TGTGCCAGCAGCTTAGCGCGGCGGGGCGCGAACACTGAAGCTTTCTTT. This sequence encodes CASSLARRGANTEAFF.